These 27 T cell receptor beta chains came from one sample sequenced in a study of cytomegalovirus exposure and HLA in healthy donors. Vbeta (60) and Jbeta (13) primers were used in the PCR. Assay: immunoSEQ multiplex PCR; the TCRdb copy retains only in-frame clones and omits some. The table includes around 120,000 clones, roughly 80% detected once. The sequencing input was PBMCs. The receptors originated from a man aged 30-40 years in good health and CMV-seronegative.

The V and J genes are TRBV6-6 and TRBJ1-5; 7 positions match TRBD1. This CDR3 is built from 16 residues. CDR1 and CDR2 (germline): MNHNY, SVGAGI (reference sequence). V shed 7 bases, J shed 0 bases, and the junction held 9 bases outside the gene matches. CDR3 coding DNA: TGTGCCAGCACCCCGTCTAGGGGGCTTAGCAATCAGCCCCAGCATTTT. It translates to CASTPSRGLSNQPQHF.

A note on this clone: The junction differs from germline at one of its ends, possibly a read error. The same CDR3 also results from other DNA sequences found in this sample. This chain links TRBV27 with TRBJ1-1; TRBD1 aligns across 7 bases. There are 14 residues in the CDR3. CDR1 and CDR2 from the germline V gene are MNHEY and SMNVEV (reference sequence). The CDR3 nucleotides are TGTGCCAGCAGCAGGGGGGTTCGCGGCACTGAAGCCTTCTTT. It yields the protein CASSRGVRGTEAFF.

V is TRBV19 and J is TRBJ1-3; D unresolved. Per germline, CDR1 LNHDA and CDR2 SQIVND (reference sequence). V gave up 0 bases and J gave up 0 bases, with 9 bases separating them. The CDR3 sequence is 16 residues long. The CDR3 sequence: CASSIDARSSGNTIYF. CDR3 bases: TGTGCCAGTAGTATAGATGCCAGAAGCTCTGGAAACACCATATATTTT.

This sequence joins TRBV18 and TRBJ1-1; 12 nucleotides agree with TRBD1. This CDR3 is 18 amino acids long. Germline loops: CDR1 KGHSH, CDR2 LQKENI. Losses at the gene ends were 4 bases for V and 2 bases for J; bases not matched to a gene: 11. Written as DNA, the CDR3 is TGTGCCAGCTCACTTTTTACGGGACAGGGGGCGATTAACACTGAAGCTTTCTTT. Translated, it gives CASSLFTGQGAINTEAFF.

This clone was recorded once. V is TRBV7-9 and J is TRBJ1-1; no reliable D call. Trimming took off 1 base at V and 4 bases at J, with 7 bases between the two ends. The germline V gene has CDR1 SEHNR and CDR2 FQNEAQ (reference sequence). The CDR3 extends over 13 amino acids. Here the CDR3 reads CASSLDEVTEAFF. Here the CDR3 DNA reads TGTGCCAGCAGCTTAGACGAGGTCACTGAAGCTTTCTTT. Combining the CDR3 with reference TRBV7-9 and TRBJ1-1 gives the whole variable domain DTGVSQNPRHKITKRGQNVTFRCDPISEHNRLYWYRQTLGQGPEFLTYFQNEAQLEKSRLLSDRFSAERPKGSFSTLEIQRTEQGDSAMYLCASSLDEVTEAFFGQGTRLTVV.

This clone was counted at least ten times. This chain joins TRBV6-1 and TRBJ2-7, with TRBD2 as a possible D gene (5 bases). This CDR3 comprises 15 residues. V gave up 2 bases and J gave up 2 bases, with 13 bases separating them. Germline V CDR1 and CDR2: MNHNS, SASEGT. The CDR3 protein is CASSEYEGEAYEQYF. CDR3 DNA sequence: TGTGCCAGCAGTGAATACGAGGGAGAGGCCTACGAGCAGTACTTC.

The chain has TRBV30 and TRBJ1-4; 7 nucleotides agree with TRBD1. The CDR3 is 13 amino acids. Germline V gene data show CDR1 as GTSNPN and CDR2 as SVGIG (reference sequence). V shed 5 bases and J 8 bases; nucleotides not matched to a gene: 8. The CDR3 is CAWERAGGEKLFF. CDR3 nucleotide sequence: TGTGCCTGGGAAAGGGCAGGGGGGGAAAAACTGTTTTTT.

The chain recombines TRBV18 with TRBJ2-7; 9 nucleotides agree with TRBD1. J gave up 6 bases and V 4 bases, and 7 bases lay outside the gene matches. CDR1 and CDR2 (germline): KGHSH, LQKENI. The CDR3 has 14 residues. In nucleotides, the CDR3 is TGTGCCAGCTCACGTCCCGGGACAGGGCCCGAGCAGTACTTC. Amino acid sequence: CASSRPGTGPEQYF.

The chain carries TRBV28 and TRBJ1-5, with unresolved D. From germline, CDR1 is MDHEN and CDR2 SYDVKM. This CDR3 is built from 14 residues. V lost 3 bases and J lost 7, with 13 bases in between. CDR3 in amino acids: CASSFAGNEQPQHF. The DNA for the CDR3 is TGTGCCAGCAGTTTTGCGGGGAATGAGCAGCCCCAGCATTTT. Variable domain in full (rest from reference TRBV28 and TRBJ1-5): DVKVTQSSRYLVKRTGEKVFLECVQDMDHENMFWYRQDPGLGLRLIYFSYDVKMKEKGDIPEGYSVSREKKERFSLILESASTNQTSMYLCASSFAGNEQPQHFGDGTRLSIL.

The chain recombines TRBV5-4 with TRBJ1-6, with D maybe TRBD1 (6 bases). V was trimmed by 0 bases and J by 10 bases, leaving 17 bases between them. The germline CDR1 and CDR2 sequences are SGHNT and YYREEE (reference sequence). The CDR3 is made up of 16 amino acids. The CDR3 loop is CASSLDGQIGGSPLHF. CDR3 sequence (DNA): TGTGCCAGCAGCTTGGACGGACAGATCGGAGGATCACCCCTCCACTTT.

This chain uses TRBV11-2 with TRBJ2-1, with unresolved D. The CDR3 runs 14 residues. Trimming took off 3 bases at V and 8 bases at J, with 14 bases between the two ends. Germline CDR1 reads SGHAT; CDR2 reads FQNNGV. The CDR3 nucleotides read TGTGCCAGCAGCTTTACTACCCGTTCCGATGAGCAGTTCTTC. Translated, it gives CASSFTTRSDEQFF.

This chain connects TRBV5-1 to TRBJ1-1; 8 bases map to TRBD1. With 4 bases clipped from V and 5 bases from J, the junction kept 10 bases outside the gene matches. CDR3 size: 15 residues. Germline CDR1 reads SGHRS; CDR2 reads YFSETQ. CDR3 nucleotides: TGCGCCAGCAGCCCTGAAGGGACAGGCGGGACTGAAGCTTTCTTT. Protein product: CASSPEGTGGTEAFF. The variable domain in full, with the rest retrieved from reference TRBV5-1 and TRBJ1-1, is KAGVTQTPRYLIKTRGQQVTLSCSPISGHRSVSWYQQTPGQGLQFLFEYFSETQRNKGNFPGRFSGRQFSNSRSEMNVSTLELGDSALYLCASSPEGTGGTEAFFGQGTRLTVV.

A single count supports this clone. This sequence joins TRBV7-9 and TRBJ1-5; D gene unclear. Trimming shortened V by 3 bases and J by 7 bases, and 16 bases separated the two germline ends. This CDR3 is built from 15 residues. Germline V lookup: CDR1 SEHNR, CDR2 FQNEAQ (reference sequence). CDR3 bases: TGTGCCAGCAGCTTCAGTCCTGGCCCATCCCAGCCCCAGCATTTT. This encodes CASSFSPGPSQPQHF.

This chain joins TRBV18 and TRBJ2-5; TRBD1 might be the D (5 bases). Trimming cost V 4 bases and J 2 bases, with 11 bases left between them. From germline, CDR1 is KGHSH and CDR2 LQKENI. CDR3 length: 14 amino acids. CDR3 coding DNA: TGTGCCAGCTCACTTATGACAGTACAAGAGACCCAGTACTTC. Translating it yields CASSLMTVQETQYF.

CDR3: CASSLADRTSYGYTF. The CDR3 DNA sequence: TGTGCCAGCAGTTTGGCCGACAGGACGAGCTATGGCTACACCTTC. The V and J genes are TRBV28 and TRBJ1-2, with D perhaps matching TRBD1 (6 bases). Looked up from germline, CDR1 is MDHEN and CDR2 is SYDVKM. With 3 bases removed from V and 4 bases from J, the gap between germline ends came to 15 bases. The length of the CDR3 is 15 residues.

The genes are TRBV19 and TRBJ2-1; unclear D gene. The CDR3 totals 13 residues. V gave up 2 bases and J gave up 11 bases, with 13 bases separating them. Germline CDR1 LNHDA, CDR2 SQIVND (reference sequence). CDR3 in amino acids: CASSISRVSKQFF. CDR3 DNA sequence: TGTGCCAGTAGTATAAGCCGGGTCAGTAAGCAGTTCTTC. Together with reference TRBV19 and TRBJ2-1, the CDR3 gives the full variable domain: DGGITQSPKYLFRKEGQNVTLSCEQNLNHDAMYWYRQDPGQGLRLIYYSQIVNDFQKGDIAEGYSVSREKKESFPLTVTSAQKNPTAFYLCASSISRVSKQFFGPGTRLTVL.

This clone was detected only a few times. The gene calls are TRBV29-1 and TRBJ1-4; D is unclear. This CDR3 is built from 12 residues. Germline lookup yields CDR1 SQVTM and CDR2 ANQGSEA. Trimming pared 6 bases from V and 4 bases from J, leaving 9 bases between. The DNA for the CDR3 is TGCAGCGTCGCGGGCCTTAATGAAAAACTGTTTTTT. The encoded protein is CSVAGLNEKLFF.

The chain combines TRBV9 with TRBJ2-1; TRBD2 matches 14 bases. The CDR3 runs to 16 residues. Germline CDR1 is SGDLS and CDR2 is YYNGEE. V gave up 4 bases and J gave up 6 bases; unmatched junction bases: 6. The DNA of the CDR3 is TGTGCCAGCAGCAGGCGGACTAGCGGGGGGACCAATGAGCAGTTCTTC. This gives the protein CASSRRTSGGTNEQFF.

CDR3 coding DNA: TGCGCCAGCAGCTTGGCCCCAAACACTGAAGCTTTCTTT. Amino acids: CASSLAPNTEAFF. The chain uses TRBV5-1 and TRBJ1-1, with D hard to call. Germline CDR1 is SGHRS and CDR2 is YFSETQ. The CDR3 totals 13 residues. V was cut by 0 bases and J by 2 bases, with 5 bases left in between.

V usage is TRBV11-3 and J usage is TRBJ2-2, with 8 bases aligning to TRBD1. Germline V lookup: CDR1 SGHNT, CDR2 YENEEA. V trimming: 6 bases; J trimming: 4 bases; junction bases outside the gene matches: 10. The CDR3 runs 16 residues. CDR3 amino acids: CASSFSRGQGTGELFF. The CDR3 DNA reads as TGTGCCAGCAGTTTCTCCAGGGGGCAGGGCACCGGGGAGCTGTTTTTT.

In DNA form, the CDR3 reads TGTGCCAGCAGTTTAAGGGACAGGTCCTACGAGCAGTACTTC. This gives the protein CASSLRDRSYEQYF. The chain is built from TRBV27 and TRBJ2-7, with 8 bases identical to TRBD1. The CDR3 runs to 14 residues. The V gene end was trimmed by 2 bases and the J gene end by 1 base; junction bases not matched to a gene: 1. Germline CDR1 MNHEY, CDR2 SMNVEV (reference sequence).

This chain links TRBV4-1 with TRBJ1-2; 7 nucleotides match TRBD1. Germline V gene sequence: CDR1 MGHRA, CDR2 YSYEKL. CDR3 length: 16 residues. Trimming took 3 bases from V and 8 from J; bases not matched to a gene: 15. The DNA for the CDR3 is TGCGCCAGCAGCCATGTCGACAGGGAAACCTCCCTAGGCTACACCTTC. It yields the protein CASSHVDRETSLGYTF.

This clone was observed a few times. The V call is TRBV6-5, the J call TRBJ2-7; the D is unclear. The V end was cut by 0 bases, the J end by 2 bases, with 11 bases between. Germline-derived CDR1 and CDR2 are MNHEY and SVGAGI. This CDR3 has 15 amino acids. The CDR3 spells CASSYSELPTYEQYF. CDR3 DNA sequence: TGTGCCAGCAGTTACTCGGAGCTACCGACCTACGAGCAGTACTTC.

The chain uses TRBV7-9 and TRBJ2-7; 7 nucleotides agree with TRBD1. Trimming removed 5 bases from V and 0 bases from J; junction bases left unmatched: 10. CDR3 size: 16 residues. From germline, CDR1 is SEHNR and CDR2 FQNEAQ (reference sequence). The CDR3 here is CASSPPDRVVSYEQYF. CDR3 coding DNA: TGTGCCAGCAGCCCCCCCGACAGGGTCGTCTCCTACGAGCAGTACTTC. Drawing the rest from reference TRBV7-9 and TRBJ2-7, the complete variable domain is DTGVSQNPRHKITKRGQNVTFRCDPISEHNRLYWYRQTLGQGPEFLTYFQNEAQLEKSRLLSDRFSAERPKGSFSTLEIQRTEQGDSAMYLCASSPPDRVVSYEQYFGPGTRLTVT.

The genes are TRBV29-1 and TRBJ1-2; maybe TRBD1 (6 bases). This CDR3 has 15 amino acids. V was trimmed by 2 bases and J by 0 bases, leaving 13 bases between them. Germline CDR1 SQVTM, CDR2 ANQGSEA. Here the CDR3 DNA reads TGCAGCGTTGAAACCCCAGGGGCCTCTAACTATGGCTACACCTTC. It encodes CSVETPGASNYGYTF. Filled out from reference TRBV29-1 and TRBJ1-2, the complete variable domain reads SAVISQKPSRDICQRGTSLTIQCQVDSQVTMMFWYRQQPGQSLTLIATANQGSEATYESGFVIDKFPISRPNLTFSTLTVSNMSPEDSSIYLCSVETPGASNYGYTFGSGTRLTVV.

The chain combines TRBV4-1 with TRBJ2-6, with D possibly TRBD1 on 6 matching bases. Trimming cost V 4 bases and J 0 bases, with 13 bases left between them. Germline assignment: CDR1 MGHRA and CDR2 YSYEKL. This CDR3 has 17 residues. CDR3 sequence reads: CASSPRTVHSGANVLTF. The DNA of the CDR3 is TGCGCCAGCAGCCCCCGGACAGTTCACTCTGGGGCCAACGTCCTGACTTTC.

The table lists this clone with a few counts. J is TRBJ2-3 and V is TRBV6-6, with 8 positions matching TRBD2. Looked up from germline, CDR1 is MNHNY and CDR2 is SVGAGI (reference sequence). The CDR3 has 16 amino acids. J was trimmed by 4 bases and V by 5 bases; bases with no gene match: 11. CDR3 in DNA: TGTGCCAGCAGTCATTCTCGGGGGGGAATGGCAGATACGCAGTATTTT. This encodes CASSHSRGGMADTQYF.